The 13 T cell receptor beta chains below all came from one sample that was sequenced in a study of cytomegalovirus exposure and HLA in healthy donors. In the PCR, 60 Vbeta and 13 Jbeta primers were used. Using immunoSEQ multiplex PCR, the repertoire was profiled, and TCRdb retains in-frame clones only, with some absent. The data show some 150,000 clones, roughly 80% seen once. The source material was PBMCs. These receptors all stem from a man younger than 45 in good health and CMV-seropositive.

The V and J genes are TRBV5-1 and TRBJ1-1; D may be TRBD1 (5 bases). The CDR3 covers 16 residues. CDR1 and CDR2 from the germline V gene are SGHRS and YFSETQ. V was pared by 0 bases and J by 0 bases, with 12 bases between. The CDR3 loop is CASSLGGRQLNTEAFF. CDR3 sequence (DNA): TGCGCCAGCAGCTTGGGAGGTAGACAGCTGAACACTGAAGCTTTCTTT.

V usage is TRBV5-5 and J usage is TRBJ1-4, with D possibly TRBD1 on 6 matching bases. Germline V lookup: CDR1 SGHKS, CDR2 YYEKEE (reference sequence). This CDR3 has 14 residues. Trimming shortened V by 4 bases and J by 4 bases, and 11 bases separated the two germline ends. The chain's CDR3 is CASSPRGINEKLFF. The CDR3 nucleotides are TGTGCCAGCAGCCCCAGGGGTATTAATGAAAAACTGTTTTTT.

The chain recombines TRBV2 with TRBJ2-7; 8 positions match TRBD1. The V gene's germline CDR1 is SNHLY and CDR2 FYNNEI. This CDR3 region has 14 residues. Trimming removed 6 bases from V and 5 bases from J; junction bases left unmatched: 9. CDR3 protein: CASRLDRVPNEQYF. Here the CDR3 DNA reads TGTGCCAGCAGATTGGACAGGGTGCCCAACGAGCAGTACTTC. The variable domain in full, completed from reference TRBV2 and TRBJ2-7, reads EPEVTQTPSHQVTQMGQEVILRCVPISNHLYFYWYRQILGQKVEFLVSFYNNEISEKSEIFDDQFSVERPDGSNFTLKIRSTKLEDSAMYFCASRLDRVPNEQYFGPGTRLTVT.

The chain has TRBV2 and TRBJ2-3; 10 nucleotides align to TRBD2. V lost 5 bases and J lost 10; bases outside the gene matches: 15. Germline V gene sequence: CDR1 SNHLY, CDR2 FYNNEI. The CDR3 has 16 amino acids. CDR3 protein: CASSTTSGPHGVPQYF. CDR3 sequence (DNA): TGTGCCAGCAGTACGACTAGCGGGCCTCACGGGGTCCCGCAGTATTTT.

V and J are TRBV27 and TRBJ2-7; D gene unclear. V was clipped by 6 bases and J by 1 base, with 7 bases between them. The V gene's germline CDR1 is MNHEY and CDR2 SMNVEV (reference sequence). The CDR3 sequence is 12 residues long. CDR3 protein: CASRALSYEQYF. CDR3 DNA sequence: TGTGCCAGCAGGGCCCTGTCCTACGAGCAGTACTTC.

This chain's CDR3 is CASSYRTGKAGNEQFF. The CDR3 region has the DNA TGTGCCAGCAGTTACCGGACAGGGAAAGCGGGCAATGAGCAGTTCTTC. The rearrangement links TRBV6-6 to TRBJ2-1, with 8 bases matching TRBD1. The V gene end was trimmed by 2 bases and the J gene end by 6 bases; junction bases not matched to a gene: 9. The germline gives CDR1 MNHNY, CDR2 SVGAGI (reference sequence). This CDR3 contains 16 residues.

This clone showed up just once. Here the CDR3 reads CASASGGGEQYF. The CDR3 region has the DNA TGTGCCAGCGCTAGCGGGGGTGGAGAGCAGTACTTC. V gene TRBV11-3 combines with J gene TRBJ2-7; 10 nucleotides align to TRBD2. Germline trimming cut 8 bases from V and 7 bases from J; bases unmatched to any gene: 5. This CDR3 has 12 amino acids. Germline CDR1 SGHNT, CDR2 YENEEA.

The chain uses TRBV7-6 and TRBJ1-3, with D tentatively TRBD1 (5 bases). The CDR3 covers 15 residues. V was clipped by 3 bases and J by 0 bases, with 9 bases between them. Germline CDR1 SGHVS, CDR2 FNYEAQ. CDR3 protein: CASSFGQGSGNTIYF. The CDR3 DNA reads TGTGCCAGCAGCTTCGGTCAGGGCTCTGGAAACACCATATATTTT. Looking up the rest from reference TRBV7-6 and TRBJ1-3 gives the full variable domain: GAGVSQSPRYKVTKRGQDVALRCDPISGHVSLYWYRQALGQGPEFLTYFNYEAQQDKSGLPNDRFSAERPEGSISTLTIQRTEQRDSAMYRCASSFGQGSGNTIYFGEGSWLTVV.

There are a few counts of this clone. At the DNA level, this CDR3 is encoded by other sequences in the same sample as well. The CDR3 DNA reads TGTGCCTGGAGTGTACTGGCCAGGGTTAACTATGGCTACACCTTC. This translates into CAWSVLARVNYGYTF. V gene TRBV30 combines with J gene TRBJ1-2; a weak D match, TRBD1 (5 bases). V lost 0 bases and J lost 1, with 12 bases in between. CDR3 size: 15 residues. CDR1 and CDR2 (germline): GTSNPN, SVGIG (reference sequence).

V and J are TRBV2 and TRBJ2-7; D possibly corresponds to TRBD1 (7 bases). The germline V and J ends were trimmed by 2 bases and 4 bases, with 15 bases remaining between them. CDR1 SNHLY and CDR2 FYNNEI come from the germline V gene. CDR3 length equals 15 residues. The CDR3 sequence is CASSETSGGGYEQYF. CDR3 nucleotides: TGTGCCAGCAGTGAAACGTCAGGGGGAGGATACGAGCAGTACTTC.

The V and J genes are TRBV10-3 and TRBJ2-7; D is unresolved. V lost 0 bases and J 3 bases, leaving 15 bases between the germline ends. This CDR3 is built from 16 residues. Germline V gene lookup returns CDR1 ENHRY and CDR2 SYGVKD. Here the CDR3 reads CAISESSPVRGYEQYF. CDR3 nucleotides: TGTGCCATCAGTGAGTCAAGTCCAGTCCGCGGCTACGAGCAGTACTTC.

The J gene is TRBJ1-1, the V gene TRBV6-5; tentative D call: TRBD1 (5 bases). Germline V lookup: CDR1 MNHEY, CDR2 SVGAGI. With 2 bases removed from V and 6 bases from J, the gap between germline ends came to 16 bases. There are 15 residues in the CDR3. In nucleotides, the CDR3 is TGTGCCAGCAGTTACGGCGGAGGGGTAGACGCTGAAGCTTTCTTT. This codes for CASSYGGGVDAEAFF.

J is TRBJ2-1 and V is TRBV10-3, with TRBD2 matching 9 bases. CDR3 length: 16 amino acids. With V trimmed by 6 bases and J by 0 bases, 6 bases remained unmatched. Germline V gene lookup returns CDR1 ENHRY and CDR2 SYGVKD. CDR3 in amino acids: CAISRLAASSYNEQFF. The DNA of the CDR3 is TGTGCCATCAGCCGACTAGCGGCGAGCTCCTACAATGAGCAGTTCTTC.